Sequencing of this T cell receptor (beta chain) was carried out in a study of shared clonotypes between healthy human individuals. Study findings and constraints: Non-shared clonotypes were found to have lower generation probabilities than the clonotypes that were shared by all four of the sorted-subset donors. Larger richness was generally estimated for naive than memory subsets.

About this clone itself: Its antigen is as yet unknown. At the DNA level, this CDR3 is encoded by other sequences in the same sample as well.

The assay used deep level. About 30,000 T cell genomes, or around 200 ng DNA, went into the sorted-subset replicate PCRs. The protocol was immunoSEQ multiplex PCR, while the TCRdb copy is restricted to in-frame clones and leaves out a portion. The sample lists about 2.3 million clones, about 92% occurring once. V lost 4 bases to trimming and J lost 0 bases, with 5 bases between them. Germline CDR1 and CDR2: SGHTA and FQGNSA. CDR3 length equals 13 residues. This receptor was obtained from a man between 18 and 35 years old in good health. Some clones in this sample may be carry-over from other donors' samples. This chain joins TRBV7-2 and TRBJ2-3; D gene unclear. Sequenced sample: naive CD4+ T cells from PBMCs. The subset is: CD45RA+ positively selected. The CDR3 sequence: CASSSTSTDTQYF. CDR3 DNA sequence: TGTGCCAGCAGCTCCACAAGCACAGATACGCAGTATTTT.